Below are 22 T cell receptor beta chains sequenced from a single sample in a study of blood T cell repertoires in COVID-19. Repertoires were generated with immunoSEQ multiplex PCR, while TCRdb's copy carries only in-frame clones and drops some. The sample holds around 400,000 clones, around nine tenths seen once. The source material was PBMCs or T cells enriched from blood (not recorded which). The source is a woman in her 30s who had recovered from COVID-19.

The J gene is TRBJ1-2, the V gene TRBV7-2; 11 nucleotides match TRBD1. CDR1 SGHTA and CDR2 FQGNSA come from the germline V gene. The CDR3 is 15 residues long. V dropped 5 bases and J dropped 4; count of bases not matched to a gene: 6. The CDR3 here is CASSIGQGASYGYTF. CDR3 DNA sequence: TGTGCCAGCAGCATAGGACAGGGGGCTAGCTATGGCTACACCTTC.

J is TRBJ1-1 and V is TRBV10-3; possibly TRBD1 for D (6 bases). CDR3 length: 14 amino acids. The germline V gene has CDR1 ENHRY and CDR2 SYGVKD. V was clipped by 6 bases and J by 0 bases, with 11 bases between them. The CDR3 DNA sequence: TGTGCCATCAGCCAACAGGGTCTGAACACTGAAGCTTTCTTT. This sequence encodes CAISQQGLNTEAFF.

J is TRBJ1-2 and V is TRBV6-5, with TRBD1 identical over 9 bases. The trim removed 5 bases at V and 6 bases at J, leaving 4 bases unmatched. The V gene's germline CDR1 is MNHEY and CDR2 SVGAGI. The CDR3 has 13 residues. CDR3 sequence (DNA): TGTGCCAGCAGTACTAACAGGGGGCATGGCTACACCTTC. It translates to CASSTNRGHGYTF.

Comments on this clone: Other DNA sequences of this sample code for an identical CDR3. This chain joins TRBV5-1 and TRBJ2-7, with 8 bases identical to TRBD1. Germline values: CDR1 SGHRS, CDR2 YFSETQ. The CDR3 is 14 residues long. V lost 2 bases, J lost 0 bases, and 1 base stayed unmatched. The CDR3 sequence: CASSLGQGSYEQYF. The CDR3, as DNA: TGCGCCAGCAGCTTAGGACAGGGCTCCTACGAGCAGTACTTC.

This chain joins TRBV7-3 and TRBJ1-6; D possibly corresponds to TRBD1 (5 bases). The length of the CDR3 is 21 residues. V shed 4 bases and J shed 4 bases, with 29 bases lying between them. Germline CDR1 is SGHTA and CDR2 is FQGTGA. The CDR3 nucleotides read TGTGCCAGCAGCTCTAAGTGCCCTGGGGGGGACTCGATGATATATAATTCACCCCTCCACTTT. This codes for CASSSKCPGGDSMIYNSPLHF.

The J gene is TRBJ2-7, the V gene TRBV2; TRBD2 matches 10 bases. The V and J ends lost 9 bases and 5 bases, in that order; junction bases with no gene match: 7. This CDR3 spans 13 amino acids. Germline V gene sequence: CDR1 SNHLY, CDR2 FYNNEI. The DNA for the CDR3 is TGTGCCAGGGACCGACTAGCGGGCCACGAGCAGTACTTC. Its protein product is CARDRLAGHEQYF.

The rearrangement uses TRBV11-2 and TRBJ2-1, with no clear D. This CDR3 has 12 residues. The V gene's germline CDR1 is SGHAT and CDR2 FQNNGV. Trimming pared 4 bases from V and 6 bases from J, leaving 7 bases between. CDR3 region: CASSSAANEQFF. The CDR3 DNA sequence: TGTGCCAGCAGCTCCGCGGCCAATGAGCAGTTCTTC.

This chain uses TRBV2 with TRBJ1-2, with 7 bases that match TRBD1. The germline V gene has CDR1 SNHLY and CDR2 FYNNEI. With 7 bases clipped from V and 4 bases from J, the junction kept 6 bases outside the gene matches. The CDR3 runs to 13 residues. CDR3 nucleotide sequence: TGTGCCAGCATTGGGACAGCGACCTATGGCTACACCTTC. Encoded protein: CASIGTATYGYTF.

This clone has only one observation. This chain links TRBV9 with TRBJ1-5; D not certain. Looked up from germline, CDR1 is SGDLS and CDR2 is YYNGEE. V gave up 2 bases and J gave up 6 bases, with 12 bases separating them. This CDR3 is built from 14 residues. Here the CDR3 reads CASSVEASSQPQHF. The CDR3 nucleotides are TGTGCCAGCAGCGTCGAGGCTTCGAGTCAGCCCCAGCATTTT.

The chain carries TRBV14 and TRBJ1-4; TRBD1 aligns across 10 bases. CDR3 length: 17 residues. The V gene's germline CDR1 is SGHDN and CDR2 FVKESK. V lost 3 bases to trimming and J lost 3 bases; unmatched junction nucleotides: 7. The CDR3 loop is CASSHPRDRGANEKLFF. CDR3 sequence (DNA): TGTGCCAGCAGCCATCCCCGGGACAGGGGAGCTAATGAAAAACTGTTTTTT.

This chain joins TRBV18 and TRBJ1-6, with D perhaps matching TRBD1 (5 bases). V lost 2 bases and J 10 bases, leaving 9 bases between the germline ends. The length of the CDR3 is 13 residues. In germline, CDR1 is KGHSH, CDR2 LQKENI. This CDR3 reads CASSPAGSSPLHF. CDR3 coding DNA: TGTGCCAGCTCACCAGCAGGGTCGTCACCCCTCCACTTT.

This chain uses TRBV25-1 with TRBJ1-2, with D tentatively TRBD1 (5 bases). Looked up from germline, CDR1 is MGHDK and CDR2 is SYGVNS. The length of the CDR3 is 14 residues. Trimming took 2 bases from V and 4 from J, leaving 11 bases between them. This CDR3 is CASSEAPGIYGYTF. DNA of the CDR3: TGTGCCAGCAGTGAAGCCCCAGGGATCTATGGCTACACCTTC.

This rearrangement joins TRBV19 to TRBJ1-1; perhaps TRBD1 as D (5 bases). Trimming took 3 bases from V and 5 from J, leaving 10 bases between them. The CDR3 runs to 13 residues. Germline V gene data show CDR1 as LNHDA and CDR2 as SQIVND (reference sequence). The CDR3 region is CASSMWGVTEAFF. The DNA for the CDR3 is TGTGCCAGTAGTATGTGGGGGGTAACTGAAGCTTTCTTT.

The CDR3 bases are TGTGCCAGCAGTTTGACACAGGGGATGAACACTGAAGCTTTCTTT. Translated: CASSLTQGMNTEAFF. The chain employs TRBV28 and TRBJ1-1; 7 nucleotides match TRBD1. Losses at the gene ends were 3 bases for V and 0 bases for J; bases not matched to a gene: 4. The CDR3 has 15 amino acids. Germline lookup yields CDR1 MDHEN and CDR2 SYDVKM.

V gene TRBV27 combines with J gene TRBJ2-7, with a weak D call TRBD1 (6 bases). Germline values: CDR1 MNHEY, CDR2 SMNVEV (reference sequence). CDR3 length: 11 amino acids. The V and J ends lost 5 bases and 5 bases respectively, with 7 bases between them. In DNA form, the CDR3 reads TGTGCCAGCAGTAGGGGGAACGAGCAGTACTTC. It encodes CASSRGNEQYF.

A single count supports this clone. The chain couples TRBV19 to TRBJ1-2; possibly TRBD1 for D (6 bases). The CDR3 is 14 amino acids. With 6 bases removed from V and 12 bases from J, the gap between germline ends came to 23 bases. CDR1 LNHDA and CDR2 SQIVND come from the germline V gene (reference sequence). The CDR3 DNA is TGTGCCAGTAGCCTCTCCCGGGAAGGGGGGGCCAACACCTTC. The encoded protein is CASSLSREGGANTF. The full variable domain, rest sourced from reference TRBV19 and TRBJ1-2, is DGGITQSPKYLFRKEGQNVTLSCEQNLNHDAMYWYRQDPGQGLRLIYYSQIVNDFQKGDIAEGYSVSREKKESFPLTVTSAQKNPTAFYLCASSLSREGGANTFGSGTRLTVV.

The chain employs TRBV6-2 or TRBV6-3 and TRBJ2-7; weak D call: TRBD2 (5 bases). Trimming removed 6 bases from V and 2 bases from J, with 20 bases in between. Germline V gene sequence: CDR1 MNHEY, CDR2 SVGEGT. This CDR3 region has 16 residues. CDR3 region: CASSPRSLPTTYEQYF. The CDR3 region has the DNA TGTGCCAGCAGCCCCCGGTCCTTGCCGACTACCTACGAGCAGTACTTC.

The chain joins TRBV9 to TRBJ1-3; D might be TRBD1 (5 bases). CDR1 and CDR2 (germline): SGDLS, YYNGEE. The CDR3 is 16 residues long. V lost 0 bases to trimming and J lost 3 bases, with 13 bases between them. The CDR3 DNA sequence: TGTGCCAGCAGCGTAGCTCGGGGGGAAGGTGGAAACACCATATATTTT. Protein: CASSVARGEGGNTIYF.

The chain combines TRBV7-8 with TRBJ1-1; the D gene is possibly TRBD1 (5 bases). The CDR3 contains 15 residues. CDR1 and CDR2 from the germline V gene are SGHVS and FQNEAQ. The germline V and J ends were trimmed by 1 base and 1 base, with 10 bases remaining between them. CDR3 residues: CASSLVGTGNTEAFF. CDR3 nucleotide sequence: TGTGCCAGCAGCTTAGTGGGTACAGGGAACACTGAAGCTTTCTTT.

The CDR3 loop is CASSKPGQVGNEQFF. The CDR3, as DNA: TGTGCCAGCTCGAAACCGGGACAGGTAGGCAATGAGCAGTTCTTC. The chain joins TRBV27 to TRBJ2-1; 8 bases line up with TRBD1. Unmatched junction bases numbered 12, after V lost 8 bases and J lost 6 bases. CDR1 and CDR2 from the germline V gene are MNHEY and SMNVEV (reference sequence). The CDR3 spans 15 residues.

This chain joins TRBV11-2 and TRBJ2-7; 7 bases fit TRBD1. J gave up 3 bases and V 6 bases, and 8 bases lay outside the gene matches. CDR3 length equals 14 residues. Germline loops: CDR1 SGHAT, CDR2 FQNNGV. CDR3 bases: TGTGCCAGCAGTGAAAATTGGGACAGCTACGAGCAGTACTTC. This gives the protein CASSENWDSYEQYF.

The rearrangement joins TRBV6-4 to TRBJ1-6; tentatively, D is TRBD1 (5 bases). Germline V gene lookup returns CDR1 MRHNA and CDR2 SNTAGT. The CDR3 has 15 residues. The ends were cut back, 3 bases at V and 8 bases at J, with 14 bases in the middle. DNA for the CDR3: TGTGCCAGCAGTGAAGGCAGCTCCAGGGATTCACCCCTCCACTTT. Its protein is CASSEGSSRDSPLHF.